Below, 2 T cell receptor beta chains from the same sample are listed, as sequenced in a study of shared clonotypes between healthy human individuals. TCRdb's table, derived via immunoSEQ multiplex PCR, lists solely in-frame clones and lacks some. The data contain about 2.4 million clones, under 95% of them singletons. The sequenced sample consisted of naive CD4+ T cells from PBMCs. Regarding subset: CD45RA+ positively selected. These receptors were collected from a man aged 18 to 30 in good health. Some clones in this sample may be carry-over from other donors' samples.

The CDR3 is CSVLAGYTDTQYF. CDR3 DNA sequence: TGCAGCGTTCTAGCGGGGTACACAGATACGCAGTATTTT. The V call is TRBV29-1, the J call TRBJ2-3; 9 positions match TRBD2. V was clipped by 5 bases and J by 2 bases; unmatched bases: 2. The CDR3 has 13 amino acids. Germline V gene sequence: CDR1 SQVTM, CDR2 ANQGSEA.

This rearrangement joins TRBV27 to TRBJ1-4; a possible D gene is TRBD1 (5 bases). The CDR3 has 14 residues. V was shortened by 7 bases and J by 8 bases, with 17 bases between the two germline ends. Per the germline V gene, CDR1 is MNHEY and CDR2 is SMNVEV (reference sequence). The DNA of the CDR3 is TGTGCCAGCACTAAAACGGGGCAGCGCGAAAAACTGTTTTTT. Residues: CASTKTGQREKLFF.